This T cell receptor (beta chain) is drawn from a study of shared clonotypes between healthy human individuals. In the study overall: The plates for each donor numbered three CD4 naive, three CD4 memory, two CD8 naive and one CD8 memory.

Overall study results and limits: Clonotypes shared by all four sorted-subset donors had higher generation probabilities than non-shared clonotypes.

Notes on this clone: What it binds is unknown.

The method was immunoSEQ multiplex PCR; TCRdb's version includes in-frame clones alone and lacks a portion of them. The sample lists 300,000 to 350,000 clones, more than 60% seen once, with 8.5% to 12% in the top ten. The sequence was collected from a man younger than 45 in good health. The specimen sequenced was memory CD4+ T cells sorted from blood. This sample's subset: CD45RA-negative fraction.

Here the CDR3 reads CASSGRQALRGDTQYF. The CDR3 nucleotides read TGTGCCAGCAGCGGGCGACAGGCCCTACGCGGGGATACGCAGTATTTT. The chain is built from TRBV5-8 and TRBJ2-3; tentatively, D is TRBD1 (6 bases). CDR1 and CDR2 (germline): SGHTS, YDEGEE. Trimming stripped 4 bases from V and 6 bases from J, with 21 bases between. The CDR3 sequence is 16 residues long.